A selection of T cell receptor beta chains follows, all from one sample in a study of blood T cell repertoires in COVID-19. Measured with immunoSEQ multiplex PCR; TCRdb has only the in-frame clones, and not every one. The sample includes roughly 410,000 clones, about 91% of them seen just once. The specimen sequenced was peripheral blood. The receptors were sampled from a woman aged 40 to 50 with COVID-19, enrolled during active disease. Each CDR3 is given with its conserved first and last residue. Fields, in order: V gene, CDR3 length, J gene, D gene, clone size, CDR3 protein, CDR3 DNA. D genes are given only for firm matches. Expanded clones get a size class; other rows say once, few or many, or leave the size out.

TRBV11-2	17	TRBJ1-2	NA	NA	CASSLDPIGDSNYGYTF	TGTGCCAGCAGCTTAGATCCCATCGGGGATTCTAACTATGGCTACACCTTC
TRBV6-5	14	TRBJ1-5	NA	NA	CASSGQHSNQPQHF	TGTGCCAGCTCTGGACAGCATAGCAATCAGCCCCAGCATTTT
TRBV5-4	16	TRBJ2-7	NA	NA	CASSPRDTLEDWEQYF	TGTGCCAGCAGCCCTCGGGACACCCTTGAGGATTGGGAGCAGTACTTC
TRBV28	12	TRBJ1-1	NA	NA	CASSPDTFEAFF	TGTGCCAGCAGCCCCGACACCTTTGAAGCTTTCTTT
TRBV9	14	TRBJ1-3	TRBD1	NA	CASSVDRGRNTIYF	TGTGCCAGCAGCGTTGACAGGGGGAGAAACACCATATATTTT
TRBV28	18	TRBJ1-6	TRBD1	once	CASSSRRTGASYNSPLHF	TGTGCCAGCAGTTCTCGAAGGACAGGGGCCTCCTATAATTCACCCCTCCACTTT
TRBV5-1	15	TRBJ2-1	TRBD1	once	CASSLRQGVMDEQFF	TGCGCCAGCAGCTTGAGGCAGGGGGTGATGGATGAGCAGTTCTTC
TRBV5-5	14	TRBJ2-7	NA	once	CASSSGASPYEQYF	TGTGCCAGCAGCTCTGGGGCTTCTCCCTACGAGCAGTACTTC
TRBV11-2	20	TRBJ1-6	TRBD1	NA	CASSLEVTGELKGYNSPLHF	TGTGCCAGCAGCTTAGAAGTTACAGGGGAGTTAAAAGGATATAATTCACCCCTCCACTTT
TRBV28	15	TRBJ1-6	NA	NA	CASSSGLTRARALHF	TGTGCCAGCAGCTCTGGACTGACAAGGGCCCGCGCCCTCCACTTT
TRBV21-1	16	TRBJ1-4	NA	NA	CASSKRKHPTNEKLFF	TGTGCCAGCAGCAAACGTAAGCATCCAACTAATGAAAAACTGTTTTTT
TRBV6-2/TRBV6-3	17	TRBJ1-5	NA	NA	CASSPGRYGRSNQPQHF	TGTGCCAGCAGCCCCGGCAGGTATGGTAGGAGCAATCAGCCCCAGCATTTT
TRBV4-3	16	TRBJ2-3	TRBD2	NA	CASSEWTSRDTDTQYF	TGCGCCAGCAGCGAATGGACTAGTCGAGACACAGATACGCAGTATTTT
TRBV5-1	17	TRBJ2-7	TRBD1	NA	CASSLDPGTGKKYEQYF	TGCGCCAGCAGCTTGGATCCCGGGACAGGGAAAAAATACGAGCAGTACTTC
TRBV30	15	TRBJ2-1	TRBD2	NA	CAWSDPRESYNEQFF	TGTGCCTGGAGTGATCCGCGGGAGTCCTACAATGAGCAGTTCTTC
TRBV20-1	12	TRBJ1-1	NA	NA	CSASGAGTEAFF	TGCAGTGCTAGTGGGGCGGGAACTGAAGCTTTCTTT
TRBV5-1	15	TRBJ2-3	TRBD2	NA	CASSFASGVIDTQYF	TGCGCCAGCAGCTTCGCTAGCGGGGTAATAGATACGCAGTATTTT
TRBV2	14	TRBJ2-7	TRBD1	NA	CASTLQGSTYEQYF	TGTGCCAGCACTTTACAGGGGAGCACCTACGAGCAGTACTTC
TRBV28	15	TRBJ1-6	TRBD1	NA	CASRLSTGQGSPLHF	TGTGCCAGCCGCCTTTCGACAGGGCAAGGATCACCCCTCCACTTT
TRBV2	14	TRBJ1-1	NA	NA	CASRARQSGTEAFF	TGTGCCAGCAGGGCGAGACAGTCGGGCACTGAAGCTTTCTTT
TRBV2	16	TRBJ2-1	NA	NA	CASTDPRDWGYNEQFF	TGTGCCAGCACCGACCCCCGGGACTGGGGCTACAATGAGCAGTTCTTC
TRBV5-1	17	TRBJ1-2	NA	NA	CASSLVAPHTGTHGYTF	TGCGCCAGCAGCTTGGTGGCCCCCCACACAGGAACCCATGGCTACACCTTC
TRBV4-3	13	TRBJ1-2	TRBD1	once	CASSPGQGRGYTF	TGCGCCAGCAGTCCAGGACAGGGTAGGGGCTACACCTTC
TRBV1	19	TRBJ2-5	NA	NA	CTSSQNKRYTGLVLETQYF	TGCACCAGCAGCCAAAACAAACGCTACACGGGACTAGTCCTCGAGACCCAGTACTTC
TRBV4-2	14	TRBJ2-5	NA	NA	CASSQGPAGETQYF	TGTGCCAGCAGCCAAGGACCGGCGGGGGAGACCCAGTACTTC
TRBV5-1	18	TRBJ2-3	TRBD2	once	CASSLKPGTSGSPDTQYF	TGCGCCAGCAGCTTGAAACCCGGGACTAGCGGGAGTCCAGATACGCAGTATTTT
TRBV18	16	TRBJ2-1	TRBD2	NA	CASSPLELAGHNEQFF	TGTGCCAGCTCACCACTAGAACTAGCGGGGCACAATGAGCAGTTCTTC
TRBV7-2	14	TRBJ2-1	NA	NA	CASSPRKSVDEQFF	TGTGCCAGCAGCCCCCGTAAAAGCGTCGATGAGCAGTTCTTC
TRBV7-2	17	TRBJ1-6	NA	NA	CASSLTSNRAVRSPLHF	TGTGCCAGCAGCTTAACGTCTAACAGGGCGGTTAGGTCACCCCTCCACTTT
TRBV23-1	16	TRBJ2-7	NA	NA	CASSQFNGTKSYEQYF	TGCGCCAGCAGTCAGTTCAATGGGACAAAATCTTACGAGCAGTACTTC
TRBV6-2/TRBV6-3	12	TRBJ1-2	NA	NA	CASSPRVYGYTF	TGTGCCAGCAGTCCCCGGGTCTATGGCTACACCTTC
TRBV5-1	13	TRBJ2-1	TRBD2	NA	CASSASGTGEQFF	TGCGCCAGCAGCGCTAGCGGGACTGGTGAGCAGTTCTTC
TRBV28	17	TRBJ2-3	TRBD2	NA	CASSFGRGRVWIDTQYF	TGTGCCAGCAGTTTCGGGAGGGGTAGGGTATGGATAGATACGCAGTATTTT
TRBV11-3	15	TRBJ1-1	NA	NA	CASSSLIRGGTEAFF	TGTGCCAGCAGCTCGTTAATCCGCGGGGGCACTGAAGCTTTCTTT
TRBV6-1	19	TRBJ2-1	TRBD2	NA	CASSALTSGGAISYNEQFF	TGTGCCAGCAGTGCCTTAACTAGCGGGGGGGCCATCTCCTACAATGAGCAGTTCTTC
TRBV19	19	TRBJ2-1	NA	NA	CASSIARERRQTSYNEQFF	TGTGCCAGTAGTATAGCTCGGGAGAGACGGCAGACCTCCTACAATGAGCAGTTCTTC
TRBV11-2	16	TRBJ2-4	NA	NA	CASSLVGQQAKNIQYF	TGTGCCAGCAGCTTAGTGGGACAACAAGCCAAAAACATTCAGTACTTC
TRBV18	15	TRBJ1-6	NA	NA	CASSQGPSEDSPLHF	TGTGCCAGCTCACAAGGGCCATCGGAGGATTCACCCCTCCACTTT
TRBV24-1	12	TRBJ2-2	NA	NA	CATTGETGELFF	TGTGCCACCACAGGGGAAACCGGGGAGCTGTTTTTT
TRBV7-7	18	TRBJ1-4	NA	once	CASSLSVGRDRFNEKLFF	TGTGCTAGCAGCTTAAGCGTAGGGAGAGACAGGTTTAATGAAAAACTGTTTTTT
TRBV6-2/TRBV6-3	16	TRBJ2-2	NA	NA	CASSYSSQEPTGELFF	TGTGCCAGCAGTTACTCGAGTCAGGAACCCACCGGGGAGCTGTTTTTT
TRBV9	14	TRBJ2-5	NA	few	CASSPSGAYETQYF	TGTGCCAGCAGCCCGTCTGGGGCGTATGAGACCCAGTACTTC
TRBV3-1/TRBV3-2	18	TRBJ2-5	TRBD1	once	CASSQGQGIWKLQETQYF	TGTGCCAGCAGCCAGGGACAGGGGATCTGGAAGCTCCAAGAGACCCAGTACTTC
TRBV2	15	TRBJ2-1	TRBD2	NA	CASSPQGLFYNEQFF	TGTGCCAGCAGTCCTCAGGGACTATTCTACAATGAGCAGTTCTTC
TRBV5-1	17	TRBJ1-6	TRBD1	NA	CASSLEDRGWTNSPLHF	TGCGCCAGCAGCTTGGAGGACAGGGGATGGACGAATTCACCCCTCCACTTT
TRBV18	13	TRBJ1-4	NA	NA	CASSPIGGEKLFF	TGTGCCAGCTCACCTATAGGCGGGGAAAAACTGTTTTTT
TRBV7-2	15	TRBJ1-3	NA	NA	CASSRQTFSGNTIYF	TGTGCCAGCAGCCGGCAGACATTCTCTGGAAACACCATATATTTT
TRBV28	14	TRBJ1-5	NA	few	CASSPGGSGQPQHF	TGTGCCAGCAGTCCGGGGGGCTCGGGTCAGCCCCAGCATTTT
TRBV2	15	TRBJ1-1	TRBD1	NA	CASTRDRGGNTEAFF	TGTGCCAGCACCAGGGACAGGGGAGGGAACACTGAAGCTTTCTTT
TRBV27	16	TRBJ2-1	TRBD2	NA	CASSSPATSRKNEQFF	TGTGCCAGCAGTTCCCCAGCGACTAGCCGTAAGAATGAGCAGTTCTTC
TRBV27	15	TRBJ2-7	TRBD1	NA	CASSPRAGGIYEQYF	TGTGCCAGCAGTCCCCGGGCAGGGGGCATCTACGAGCAGTACTTC
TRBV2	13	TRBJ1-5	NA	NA	CASSEQENQPQHF	TGTGCCAGCAGTGAACAGGAAAATCAGCCCCAGCATTTT
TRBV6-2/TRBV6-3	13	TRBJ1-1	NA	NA	CASSWTPDTEAFF	TGTGCCAGCAGTTGGACACCAGACACTGAAGCTTTCTTT
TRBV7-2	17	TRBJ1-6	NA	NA	CASSLEWSQGWNSPLHF	TGTGCCAGCAGCTTAGAGTGGTCCCAGGGATGGAATTCACCCCTCCACTTT
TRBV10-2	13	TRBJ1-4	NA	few	CASSENGREKLFF	TGCGCCAGCAGTGAGAATGGGAGGGAAAAACTGTTTTTT
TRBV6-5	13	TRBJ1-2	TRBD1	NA	CASKTGTADGYTF	TGTGCCAGCAAGACAGGGACTGCGGATGGCTACACCTTC
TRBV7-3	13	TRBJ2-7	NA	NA	CASSFIRGGEQYF	TGTGCCAGCAGCTTTATAAGGGGCGGCGAGCAGTACTTC
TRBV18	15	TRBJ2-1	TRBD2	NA	CASSPGTSGYNEQFF	TGTGCCAGCTCACCAGGGACTAGCGGATACAATGAGCAGTTCTTC
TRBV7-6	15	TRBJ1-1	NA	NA	CASSLGFGGVAEAFF	TGTGCCAGCAGCTTAGGGTTTGGGGGGGTTGCTGAAGCTTTCTTT